These T cell receptor beta chains were read from a single sample in a study of cytomegalovirus exposure and HLA in healthy donors. Some clones are missing from TCRdb's copy, which holds only in-frame ones; the method was immunoSEQ multiplex PCR. Of roughly 110,000 clones detected, 81% appear once; the ten largest clones hold approximately 2%. The sequencing input was PBMCs. All receptors derive from a man aged 25 to 40 in good health and CMV-seronegative. Each CDR3 is given with its conserved first and last residue.

j_call v_call cdr3_aa
TRBJ1-2 TRBV5-1 CASSPGGSAGYTF
TRBJ2-2 TRBV11-2 CASSLIRETGELFF
TRBJ2-6 TRBV28 CASTSGGTGANVLTF
TRBJ2-3 TRBV7-9 CASSQAGSFTDTQYF
TRBJ1-2 TRBV18 CASSRGAEDYGYTF
TRBJ1-1 TRBV7-8 CASSLAGQTLNTEAFF
TRBJ1-2 TRBV10-3 CAISEFDYGYTF
TRBJ2-4 TRBV12-5 CASGGWAGRGNIQYF
TRBJ2-7 TRBV19 CASSASQASEQYF
TRBJ1-6 TRBV6-1 CASSDLRGNSPLHF
TRBJ1-1 TRBV10-3 CAISIQDLGITEAFF
TRBJ2-7 TRBV11-2 CASSSTSGGPYEQYF
TRBJ1-2 TRBV5-1 CASSLGTGGYGYTF
TRBJ2-7 TRBV7-8 CASSRLITGDSYEQYF
TRBJ2-7 TRBV7-6 CASSLYGREGLPVF
TRBJ1-5 TRBV5-1 CASSLGRNQPQHF
TRBJ1-5 TRBV2 CASTMDGTEPQHF
TRBJ1-1 TRBV27 CASSFYRLNTEAFF
TRBJ2-7 TRBV30 CAWRVASSVEQYF
TRBJ2-3 TRBV28 CASSFGGRRITDTQYF
TRBJ2-7 TRBV28 CASRNGQAGVWEQYF
TRBJ1-1 TRBV9 CASSSPDTEAFF
TRBJ2-7 TRBV5-1 CASSVRDRGLQYF
TRBJ2-1 TRBV9 CASSPGQRTEEFF
TRBJ1-4 TRBV5-4 CASSREAEKLFF
TRBJ2-4 TRBV6-5 CASKNGRGKNIQYF
TRBJ1-2 TRBV28 CASRTGPRTGVYGYTF
TRBJ1-1 TRBV19 CASRDRGRQTEAFF
TRBJ2-3 TRBV4-1 CASSQVTGPLADTQYF
TRBJ2-1 TRBV14 CASSPGLAGVNEQFF
TRBJ2-7 TRBV2 CASSGRLWEGPYEQYF
TRBJ2-7 TRBV6-5 CASRYRDRAYEQYF
TRBJ2-1 TRBV15 CATSVKGAQRPSYNEQFF
TRBJ2-7 TRBV5-4 CASSLGQGGVLDEQYF
TRBJ1-3 TRBV4-1 CASSLRVYGNTIYF
TRBJ2-4 TRBV13 CASSLGLGGNIQYF
TRBJ2-5 TRBV5-1 CASSLGGPETQYF
TRBJ2-1 TRBV30 CAWSGGRTSGAVGEQFF
TRBJ2-7 TRBV4-1 CASSQGDYSYEQYF
TRBJ2-5 TRBV30 CAWSGGRRETQYF
TRBJ2-2 TRBV28 CASSPGGDYTNTGELFF
TRBJ2-7 TRBV9 CASSVGAGSVSYEQYF
TRBJ1-6 TRBV30 CAWRGTAWNSPLHF
TRBJ1-2 TRBV9 CASTASGSGYTF
TRBJ2-7 TRBV13 CASSDRDTDYEQYF
TRBJ2-5 TRBV28 CASSPPGSVEEETQYF
TRBJ1-1 TRBV4-1 CASSQGRTEAFF
TRBJ1-1 TRBV5-8 CASSGGRDTEAFF
TRBJ1-2 TRBV9 CASSVDSVNYGYTF
TRBJ2-5 TRBV5-1 CASSAENLETQYF
TRBJ2-1 TRBV30 CAWSVRASGSYAYNEQFF
TRBJ2-5 TRBV4-1 CASSLNGETQYF
TRBJ2-3 TRBV6-1 CASSRGDRVADTQYF
TRBJ2-7 TRBV9 CASSVQSSYEQYF